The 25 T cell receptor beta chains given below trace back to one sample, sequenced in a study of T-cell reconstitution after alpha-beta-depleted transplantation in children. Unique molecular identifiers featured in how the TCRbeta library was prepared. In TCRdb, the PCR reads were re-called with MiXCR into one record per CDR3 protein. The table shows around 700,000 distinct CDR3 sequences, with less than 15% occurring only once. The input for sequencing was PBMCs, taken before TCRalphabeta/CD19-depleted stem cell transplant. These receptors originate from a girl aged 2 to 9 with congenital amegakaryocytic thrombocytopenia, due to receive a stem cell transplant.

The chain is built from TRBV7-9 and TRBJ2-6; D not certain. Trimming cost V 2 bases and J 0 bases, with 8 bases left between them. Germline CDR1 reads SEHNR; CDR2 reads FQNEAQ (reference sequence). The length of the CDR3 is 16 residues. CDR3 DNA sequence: TGTGCCAGCAGCTTACCCAGACCCTCTGGGGCCAACGTCCTGACTTTC. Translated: CASSLPRPSGANVLTF.

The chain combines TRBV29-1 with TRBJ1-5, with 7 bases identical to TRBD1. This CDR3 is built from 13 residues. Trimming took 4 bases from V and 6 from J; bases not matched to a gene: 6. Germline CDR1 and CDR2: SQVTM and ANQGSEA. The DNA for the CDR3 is TGCAGCGTTGGACAGGGAGCAGGTCAGCCCCAGCATTTT. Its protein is CSVGQGAGQPQHF.

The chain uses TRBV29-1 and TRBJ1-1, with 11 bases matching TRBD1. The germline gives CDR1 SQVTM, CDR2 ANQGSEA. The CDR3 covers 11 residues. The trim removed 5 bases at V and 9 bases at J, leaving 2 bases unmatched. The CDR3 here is CSVRTGGKAFF. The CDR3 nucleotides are TGCAGCGTTCGGACAGGGGGCAAAGCTTTCTTT.

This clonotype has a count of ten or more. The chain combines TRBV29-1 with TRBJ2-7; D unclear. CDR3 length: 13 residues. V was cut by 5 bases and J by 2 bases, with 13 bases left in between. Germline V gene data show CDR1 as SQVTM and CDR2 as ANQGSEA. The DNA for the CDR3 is TGCAGCGTTTCGACACACCCAACCTACGAGCAGTACTTC. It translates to CSVSTHPTYEQYF.

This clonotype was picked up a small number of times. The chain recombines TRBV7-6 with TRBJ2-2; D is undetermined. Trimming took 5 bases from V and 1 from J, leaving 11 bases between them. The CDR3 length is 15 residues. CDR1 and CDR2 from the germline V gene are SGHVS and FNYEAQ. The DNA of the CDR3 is TGTGCCAGCAGCGCCTACTGGGGGAACACCGGGGAGCTGTTTTTT. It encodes CASSAYWGNTGELFF. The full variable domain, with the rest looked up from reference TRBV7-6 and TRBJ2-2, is GAGVSQSPRYKVTKRGQDVALRCDPISGHVSLYWYRQALGQGPEFLTYFNYEAQQDKSGLPNDRFSAERPEGSISTLTIQRTEQRDSAMYRCASSAYWGNTGELFFGEGSRLTVL.

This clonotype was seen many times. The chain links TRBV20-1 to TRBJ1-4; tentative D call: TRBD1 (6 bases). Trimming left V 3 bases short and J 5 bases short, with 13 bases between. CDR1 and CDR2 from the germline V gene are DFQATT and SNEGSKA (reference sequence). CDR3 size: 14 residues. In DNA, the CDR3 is TGCAGTGCTAGTGGTGGCAGGGGCAATGAAAAACTGTTTTTT. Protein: CSASGGRGNEKLFF.

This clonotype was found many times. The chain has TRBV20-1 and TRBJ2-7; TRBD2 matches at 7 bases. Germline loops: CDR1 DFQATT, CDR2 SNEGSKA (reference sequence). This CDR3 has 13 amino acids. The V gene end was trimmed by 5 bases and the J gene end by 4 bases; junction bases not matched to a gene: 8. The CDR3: CSADRRGEYEQYF. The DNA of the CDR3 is TGCAGTGCTGACCGTCGGGGGGAATACGAGCAGTACTTC.

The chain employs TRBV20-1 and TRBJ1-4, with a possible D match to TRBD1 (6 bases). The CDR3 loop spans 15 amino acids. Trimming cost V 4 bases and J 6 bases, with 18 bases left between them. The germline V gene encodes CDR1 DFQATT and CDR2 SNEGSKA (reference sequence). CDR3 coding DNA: TGCAGTGCTAACCAATTAAGGGGGGGGGATGAAAAACTGTTTTTT. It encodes CSANQLRGGDEKLFF.

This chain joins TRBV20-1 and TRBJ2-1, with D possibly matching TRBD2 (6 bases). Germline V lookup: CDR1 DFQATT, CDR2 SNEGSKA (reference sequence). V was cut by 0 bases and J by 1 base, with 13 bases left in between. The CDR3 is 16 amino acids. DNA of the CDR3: TGCAGTGCTAGAGACCCAGGAGGGCCTTCCTACAATGAGCAGTTCTTC. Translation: CSARDPGGPSYNEQFF.

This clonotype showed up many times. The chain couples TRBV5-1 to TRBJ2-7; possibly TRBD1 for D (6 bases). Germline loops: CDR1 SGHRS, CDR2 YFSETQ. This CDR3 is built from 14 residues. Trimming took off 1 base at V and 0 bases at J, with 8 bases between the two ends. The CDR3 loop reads CASSLWTDSYEQYF. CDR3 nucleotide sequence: TGCGCCAGCAGCTTGTGGACAGACTCCTACGAGCAGTACTTC.

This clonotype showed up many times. DNA for the CDR3: TGCAGTGCTAGAGTACTAGACAATCAGCCCCAGCATTTT. Its translation is CSARVLDNQPQHF. The chain couples TRBV20-1 to TRBJ1-5, with unresolved D. The CDR3 has 13 amino acids. The V and J ends lost 1 base and 3 bases respectively, with 7 bases between them. The germline V gene encodes CDR1 DFQATT and CDR2 SNEGSKA (reference sequence).

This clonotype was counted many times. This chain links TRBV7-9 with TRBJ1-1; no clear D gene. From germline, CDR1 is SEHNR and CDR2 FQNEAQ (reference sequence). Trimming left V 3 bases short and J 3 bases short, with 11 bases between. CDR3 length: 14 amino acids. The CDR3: CASSFREGHTEAFF. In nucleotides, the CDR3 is TGTGCCAGCAGCTTTCGGGAAGGGCACACTGAAGCTTTCTTT. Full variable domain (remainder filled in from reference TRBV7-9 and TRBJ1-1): DTGVSQNPRHKITKRGQNVTFRCDPISEHNRLYWYRQTLGQGPEFLTYFQNEAQLEKSRLLSDRFSAERPKGSFSTLEIQRTEQGDSAMYLCASSFREGHTEAFFGQGTRLTVV.

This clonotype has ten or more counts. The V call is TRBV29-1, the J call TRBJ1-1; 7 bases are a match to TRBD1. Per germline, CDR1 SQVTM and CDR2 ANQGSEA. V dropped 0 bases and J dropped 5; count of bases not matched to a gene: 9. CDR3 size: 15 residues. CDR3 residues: CSVEEVRGLGTEAFF. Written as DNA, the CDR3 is TGCAGCGTTGAAGAGGTGAGGGGGCTCGGTACTGAAGCTTTCTTT. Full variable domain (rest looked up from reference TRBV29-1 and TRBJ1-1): SAVISQKPSRDICQRGTSLTIQCQVDSQVTMMFWYRQQPGQSLTLIATANQGSEATYESGFVIDKFPISRPNLTFSTLTVSNMSPEDSSIYLCSVEEVRGLGTEAFFGQGTRLTVV.

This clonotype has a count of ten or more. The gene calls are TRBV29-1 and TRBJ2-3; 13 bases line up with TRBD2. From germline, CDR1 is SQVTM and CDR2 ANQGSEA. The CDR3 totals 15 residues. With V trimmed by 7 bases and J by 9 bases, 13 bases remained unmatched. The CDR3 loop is CSASGLAGEGRTQYF. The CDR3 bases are TGCAGCGCCTCCGGACTAGCGGGAGAGGGTAGAACGCAGTATTTT.

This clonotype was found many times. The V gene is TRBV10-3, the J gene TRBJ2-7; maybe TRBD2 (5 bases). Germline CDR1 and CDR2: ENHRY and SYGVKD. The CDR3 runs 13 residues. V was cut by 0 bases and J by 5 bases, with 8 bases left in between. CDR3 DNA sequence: TGTGCCATCAGTGAGTCAGACGGGGACGAGCAGTACTTC. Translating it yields CAISESDGDEQYF.

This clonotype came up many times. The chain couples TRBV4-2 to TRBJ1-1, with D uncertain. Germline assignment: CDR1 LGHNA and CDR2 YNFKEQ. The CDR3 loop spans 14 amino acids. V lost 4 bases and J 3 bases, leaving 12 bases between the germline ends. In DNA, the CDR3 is TGTGCCAGCAGCCCTTGGGCAGGCGACACTGAAGCTTTCTTT. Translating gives CASSPWAGDTEAFF.

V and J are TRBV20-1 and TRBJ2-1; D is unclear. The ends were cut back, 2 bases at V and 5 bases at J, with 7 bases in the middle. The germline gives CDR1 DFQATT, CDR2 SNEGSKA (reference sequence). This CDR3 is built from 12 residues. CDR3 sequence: CSARYSDNEQFF. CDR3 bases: TGCAGTGCTAGATATTCAGACAATGAGCAGTTCTTC.

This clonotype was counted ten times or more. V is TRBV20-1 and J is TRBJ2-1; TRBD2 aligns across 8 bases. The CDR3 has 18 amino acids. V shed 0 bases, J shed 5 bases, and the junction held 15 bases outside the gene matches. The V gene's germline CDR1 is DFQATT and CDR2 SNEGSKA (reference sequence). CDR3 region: CSARDASSGTRPNNEQFF. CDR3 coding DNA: TGCAGTGCTAGAGATGCTTCATCCGGGACTAGACCTAACAATGAGCAGTTCTTC.

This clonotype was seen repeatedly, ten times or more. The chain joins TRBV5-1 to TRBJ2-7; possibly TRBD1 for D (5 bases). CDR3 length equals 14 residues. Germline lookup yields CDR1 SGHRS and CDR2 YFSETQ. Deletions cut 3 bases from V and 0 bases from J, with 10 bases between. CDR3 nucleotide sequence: TGCGCCAGCAGCTGGGGCCTAAGCTCCTACGAGCAGTACTTC. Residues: CASSWGLSSYEQYF. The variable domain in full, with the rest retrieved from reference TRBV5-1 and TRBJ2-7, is KAGVTQTPRYLIKTRGQQVTLSCSPISGHRSVSWYQQTPGQGLQFLFEYFSETQRNKGNFPGRFSGRQFSNSRSEMNVSTLELGDSALYLCASSWGLSSYEQYFGPGTRLTVT.

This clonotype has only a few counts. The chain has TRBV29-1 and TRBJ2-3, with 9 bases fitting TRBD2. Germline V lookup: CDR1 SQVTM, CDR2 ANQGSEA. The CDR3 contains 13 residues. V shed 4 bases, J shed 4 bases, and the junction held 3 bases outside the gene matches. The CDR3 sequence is CSVGREGPDTQYF. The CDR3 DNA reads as TGCAGCGTTGGGCGGGAGGGCCCAGATACGCAGTATTTT.

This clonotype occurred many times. The CDR3 DNA is TGTGCCATCGGGACAGGGAGGTACGAGCAGTACTTC. This encodes CAIGTGRYEQYF. This chain connects TRBV10-3 to TRBJ2-7; 9 positions match TRBD1. J lost 4 bases, V lost 8 bases, and 3 bases had no gene match. Germline values: CDR1 ENHRY, CDR2 SYGVKD. There are 12 residues in the CDR3.

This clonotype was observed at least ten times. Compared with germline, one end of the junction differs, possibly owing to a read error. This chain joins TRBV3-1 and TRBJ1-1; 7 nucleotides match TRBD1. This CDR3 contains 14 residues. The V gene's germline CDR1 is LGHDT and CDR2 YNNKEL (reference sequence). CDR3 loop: CASSQGGGNTEAFF. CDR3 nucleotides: TGCGCCAGCAGCCAGGGGGGTGGGAACACTGAAGCTTTCTTT.

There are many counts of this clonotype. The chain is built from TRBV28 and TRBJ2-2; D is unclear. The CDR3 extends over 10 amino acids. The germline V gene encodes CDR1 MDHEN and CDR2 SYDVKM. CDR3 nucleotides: TGTGGGCCGGGCACCGGGGAGCTGTTTTTT. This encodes CGPGTGELFF.

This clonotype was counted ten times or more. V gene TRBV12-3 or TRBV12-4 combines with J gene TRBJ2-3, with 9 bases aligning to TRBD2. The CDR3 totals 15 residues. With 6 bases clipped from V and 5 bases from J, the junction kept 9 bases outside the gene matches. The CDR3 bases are TGTGCCAGCAGACTGGGACTAGCAGGCGAAGATACGCAGTATTTT. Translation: CASRLGLAGEDTQYF.

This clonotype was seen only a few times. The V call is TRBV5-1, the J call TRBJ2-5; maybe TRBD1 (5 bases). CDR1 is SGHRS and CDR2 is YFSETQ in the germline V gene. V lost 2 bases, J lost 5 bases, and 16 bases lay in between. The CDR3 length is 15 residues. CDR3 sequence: CASSFLGASVETQYF. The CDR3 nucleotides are TGCGCCAGCAGCTTCCTAGGGGCCTCTGTGGAGACCCAGTACTTC.